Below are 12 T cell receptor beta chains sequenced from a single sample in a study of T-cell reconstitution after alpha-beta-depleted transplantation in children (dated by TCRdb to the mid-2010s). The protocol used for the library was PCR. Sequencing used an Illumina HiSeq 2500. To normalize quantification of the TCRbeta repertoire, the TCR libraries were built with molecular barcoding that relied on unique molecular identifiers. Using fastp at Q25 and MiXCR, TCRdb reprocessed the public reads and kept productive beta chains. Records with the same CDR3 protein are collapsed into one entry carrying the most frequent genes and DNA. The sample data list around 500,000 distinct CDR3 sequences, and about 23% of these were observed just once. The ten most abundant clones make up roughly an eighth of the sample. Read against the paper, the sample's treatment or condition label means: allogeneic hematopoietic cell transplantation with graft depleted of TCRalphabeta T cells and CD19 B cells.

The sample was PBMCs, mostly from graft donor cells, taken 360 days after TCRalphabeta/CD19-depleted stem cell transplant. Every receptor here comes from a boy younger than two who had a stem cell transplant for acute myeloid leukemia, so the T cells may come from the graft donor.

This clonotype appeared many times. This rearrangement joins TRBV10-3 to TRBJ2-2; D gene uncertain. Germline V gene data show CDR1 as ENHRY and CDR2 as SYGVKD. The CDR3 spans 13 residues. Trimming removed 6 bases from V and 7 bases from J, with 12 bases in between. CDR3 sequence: CAISTTWDGELFF. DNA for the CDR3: TGTGCCATCAGCACCACATGGGACGGGGAGCTGTTTTTT.

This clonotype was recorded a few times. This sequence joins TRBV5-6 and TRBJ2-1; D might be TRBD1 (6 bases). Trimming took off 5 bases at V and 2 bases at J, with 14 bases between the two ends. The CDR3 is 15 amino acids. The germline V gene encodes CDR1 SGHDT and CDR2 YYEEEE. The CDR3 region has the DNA TGTGCCAGCAGGGGAACAGGGTTGGCCTACAATGAGCAGTTCTTC. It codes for CASRGTGLAYNEQFF.

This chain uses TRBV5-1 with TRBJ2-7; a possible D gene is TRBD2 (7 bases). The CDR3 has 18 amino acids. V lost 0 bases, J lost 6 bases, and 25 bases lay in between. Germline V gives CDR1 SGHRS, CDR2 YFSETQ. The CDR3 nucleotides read TGCGCCAGCAGCTTGGGTAATCGGGGGGCGAGATCCCTCGCCGAGCAGTACTTC. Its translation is CASSLGNRGARSLAEQYF.

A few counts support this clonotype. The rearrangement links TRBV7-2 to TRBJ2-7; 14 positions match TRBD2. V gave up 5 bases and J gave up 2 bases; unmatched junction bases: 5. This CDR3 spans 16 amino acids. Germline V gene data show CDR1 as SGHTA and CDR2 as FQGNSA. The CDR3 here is CASSPRLAGGTYEQYF. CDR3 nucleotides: TGTGCCAGCAGCCCTCGACTAGCGGGGGGGACCTACGAGCAGTACTTC. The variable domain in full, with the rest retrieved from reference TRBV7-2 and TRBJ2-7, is GAGVSQSPSNKVTEKGKDVELRCDPISGHTALYWYRQSLGQGLEFLIYFQGNSAPDKSGLPSDRFSAERTGGSVSTLTIQRTQQEDSAVYLCASSPRLAGGTYEQYFGPGTRLTVT.

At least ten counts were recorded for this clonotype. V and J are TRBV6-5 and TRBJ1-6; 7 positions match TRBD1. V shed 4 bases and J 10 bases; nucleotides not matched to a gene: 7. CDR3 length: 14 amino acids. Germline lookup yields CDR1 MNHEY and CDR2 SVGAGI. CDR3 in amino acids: CASSLEGARSPLHF. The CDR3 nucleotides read TGTGCCAGCAGTTTAGAGGGGGCGAGGTCACCCCTCCACTTT.

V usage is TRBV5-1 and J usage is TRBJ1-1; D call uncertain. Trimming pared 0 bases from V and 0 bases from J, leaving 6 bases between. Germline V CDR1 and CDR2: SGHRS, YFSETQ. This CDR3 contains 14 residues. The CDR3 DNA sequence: TGCGCCAGCAGCTTGGGACTAATGAACACTGAAGCTTTCTTT. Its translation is CASSLGLMNTEAFF.

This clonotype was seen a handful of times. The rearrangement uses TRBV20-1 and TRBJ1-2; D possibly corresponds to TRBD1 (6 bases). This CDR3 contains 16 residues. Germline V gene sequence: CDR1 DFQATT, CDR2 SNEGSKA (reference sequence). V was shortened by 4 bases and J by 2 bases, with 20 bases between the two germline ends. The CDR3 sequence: CSATGAAIGPNYGYTF. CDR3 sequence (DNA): TGCAGTGCTACAGGGGCGGCTATAGGACCAAACTATGGCTACACCTTC.

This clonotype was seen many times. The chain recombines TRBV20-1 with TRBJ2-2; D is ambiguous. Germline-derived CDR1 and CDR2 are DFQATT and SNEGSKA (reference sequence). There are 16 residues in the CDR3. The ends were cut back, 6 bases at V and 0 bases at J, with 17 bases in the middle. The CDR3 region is CSAAGIARANTGELFF. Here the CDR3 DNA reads TGCAGTGCCGCTGGTATCGCCCGAGCGAACACCGGGGAGCTGTTTTTT.

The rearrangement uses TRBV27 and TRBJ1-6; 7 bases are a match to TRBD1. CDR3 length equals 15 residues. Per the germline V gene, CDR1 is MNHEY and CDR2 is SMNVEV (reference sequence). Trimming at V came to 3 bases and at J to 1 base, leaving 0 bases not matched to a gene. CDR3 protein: CASSLTGSYNSPLHF. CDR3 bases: TGTGCCAGCAGTTTGACAGGGTCCTATAATTCACCCCTCCACTTT.

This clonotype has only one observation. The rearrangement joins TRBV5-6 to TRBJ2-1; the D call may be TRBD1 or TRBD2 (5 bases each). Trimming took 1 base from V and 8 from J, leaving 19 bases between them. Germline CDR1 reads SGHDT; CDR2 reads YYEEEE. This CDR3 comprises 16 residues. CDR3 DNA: TGTGCCAGCAGCTTGTTGAGCGAAGAGGGGAACGATGAGCAGTTCTTC. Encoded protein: CASSLLSEEGNDEQFF. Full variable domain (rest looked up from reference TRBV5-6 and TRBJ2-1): DAGVTQSPTHLIKTRGQQVTLRCSPKSGHDTVSWYQQALGQGPQFIFQYYEEEERQRGNFPDRFSGHQFPNYSSELNVNALLLGDSALYLCASSLLSEEGNDEQFFGPGTRLTVL.

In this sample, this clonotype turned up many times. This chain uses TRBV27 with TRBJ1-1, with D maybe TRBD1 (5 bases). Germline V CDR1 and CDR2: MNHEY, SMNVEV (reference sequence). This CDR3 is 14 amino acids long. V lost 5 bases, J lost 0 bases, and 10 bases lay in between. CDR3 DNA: TGTGCCAGCAGTGTAGACAGAATGAACACTGAAGCTTTCTTT. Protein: CASSVDRMNTEAFF.

DNA for the CDR3: TGTGCCATCAGTGAGGGTGATCAGCCCCAGCATTTT. The encoded protein is CAISEGDQPQHF. This chain uses TRBV10-3 with TRBJ1-5; D gene uncertain. V was cut by 2 bases and J by 5 bases, with 4 bases left in between. This CDR3 region has 12 residues. The germline CDR1 and CDR2 sequences are ENHRY and SYGVKD.